This T cell receptor beta chain was identified in a study of cytomegalovirus exposure and HLA in healthy donors. A multiplex PCR was run with 60 Vbeta primers and 13 Jbeta primers. Repertoires were generated with immunoSEQ multiplex PCR, while TCRdb's copy carries only in-frame clones and drops some. The table lists roughly 100,000 clones, with approximately 3.7% in the top ten. From germline, CDR1 is SGHNT and CDR2 YENEEA. This CDR3 comprises 18 residues. V was pared by 2 bases and J by 0 bases, with 17 bases between. The source is a man aged 35 to 55 in good health and CMV-seronegative. Sequenced: PBMCs. This chain links TRBV11-3 with TRBJ2-1, with D hard to call. CDR3 protein: CASSLNRHYYSSYNEQFF. CDR3 bases: TGTGCCAGCAGCTTAAATAGGCACTACTATAGCTCCTACAATGAGCAGTTCTTC.